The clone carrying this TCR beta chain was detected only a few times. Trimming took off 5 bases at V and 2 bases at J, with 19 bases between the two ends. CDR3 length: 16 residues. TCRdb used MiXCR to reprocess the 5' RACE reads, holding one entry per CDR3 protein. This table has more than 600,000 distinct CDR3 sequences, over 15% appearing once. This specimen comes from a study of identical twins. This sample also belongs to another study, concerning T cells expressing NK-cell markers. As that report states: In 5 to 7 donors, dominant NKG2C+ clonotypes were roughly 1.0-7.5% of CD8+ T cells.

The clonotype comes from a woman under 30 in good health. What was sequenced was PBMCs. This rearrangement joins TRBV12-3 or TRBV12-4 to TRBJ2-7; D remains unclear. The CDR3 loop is CASSRSPYLVAYEQYF. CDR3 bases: TGTGCCAGCAGTCGTTCTCCCTACTTGGTGGCCTACGAGCAGTACTTC.